This TCR beta chain was identified in a study of T cells in localized non-small cell lung cancer. Germline-derived CDR1 and CDR2 are SGHNT and YENEEA. V shed 0 bases and J shed 3 bases, with 8 bases lying between them. There are 15 residues in the CDR3. Clones were read by immunoSEQ multiplex PCR, and TCRdb kept only the in-frame ones, dropping some. The sample holds about 26,000 clones; 82% are singletons and the top ten take roughly 4.3%. The receptor comes from a woman aged 35 to 75 with stage I lung adenocarcinoma. Sequencing was performed on peripheral blood, taken before any cancer treatment. The chain combines TRBV11-3 with TRBJ2-2, with D maybe TRBD2 (5 bases). CDR3 DNA: TGTGCCAGCAGCTTAGAAGTCGGGGACACCGGGGAGCTGTTTTTT. Translating gives CASSLEVGDTGELFF.